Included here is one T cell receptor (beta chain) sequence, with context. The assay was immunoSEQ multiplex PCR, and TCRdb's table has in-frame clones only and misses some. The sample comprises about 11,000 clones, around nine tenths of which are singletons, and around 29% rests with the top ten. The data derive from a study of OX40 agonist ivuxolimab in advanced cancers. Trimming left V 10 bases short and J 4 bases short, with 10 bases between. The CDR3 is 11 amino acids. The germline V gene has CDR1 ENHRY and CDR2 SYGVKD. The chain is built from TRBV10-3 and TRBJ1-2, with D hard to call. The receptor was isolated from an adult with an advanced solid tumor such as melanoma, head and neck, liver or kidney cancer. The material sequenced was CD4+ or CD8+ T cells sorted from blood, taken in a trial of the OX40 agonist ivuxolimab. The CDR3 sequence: CATTESYGYTF. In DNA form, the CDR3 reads TGTGCCACGACGGAGAGCTATGGCTACACCTTC.